Each of the 13 T cell receptor beta chains below was sequenced from the same sample in a study of T cell repertoires in cytomegalovirus infection. TCRdb called the reads again in MiXCR, with one record for every CDR3 protein. The sample shows fewer than 550,000 distinct CDR3 sequences, around 32% of them seen only once. The sample comprised PBMCs. The receptors stem from a human donor in good health (CMV status not recorded). Some clones in this sample may be carry-over from other donors' samples.

This clonotype was counted a few times. V and J are TRBV7-9 and TRBJ1-3; unclear D gene. The CDR3 loop spans 15 amino acids. V was cut by 1 base and J by 4 bases, with 11 bases left in between. Germline loops: CDR1 SEHNR, CDR2 FQNEAQ (reference sequence). The CDR3: CASSLVGPKGNTIYF. The CDR3 DNA reads TGTGCCAGCAGCTTAGTAGGCCCTAAGGGAAACACCATATATTTT.

Notes on this clonotype: This is likely a read error, given that the CDR3 carries no conserved phenylalanine or tryptophan at its end. The chain links TRBV6-6 to TRBJ1-5, with 8 bases lining up with TRBD1. Germline V gene data show CDR1 as MNHNY and CDR2 as SVGAGI (reference sequence). The J segment lost 6 bases and the V segment lost 6 bases, leaving 7 bases of the junction unmatched. This CDR3 is built from 14 residues. The CDR3 DNA reads TGTGCCAGCAGCCCCGGGACAGGTTTTCAGCCCCAGCATTTG. Translated, it gives CASSPGTGFQPQHL.

V gene TRBV12-3 or TRBV12-4 combines with J gene TRBJ1-5; no reliable D call. CDR3 length equals 13 residues. Trimming pared 2 bases from V and 8 bases from J, leaving 10 bases between. CDR3 sequence reads: CASSLSTGEPQHF. CDR3 in DNA: TGTGCCAGCAGTTTATCAACTGGGGAGCCCCAGCATTTT.

The chain has TRBV5-4 and TRBJ1-1; a possible D gene is TRBD1 (5 bases). This CDR3 contains 16 residues. Germline CDR1 reads SGHNT; CDR2 reads YYREEE (reference sequence). V was clipped by 3 bases and J by 1 base, with 16 bases between them. The CDR3 protein is CASSSEVTVQNTEAFF. CDR3 nucleotides: TGTGCCAGCAGCTCGGAAGTGACAGTCCAGAACACTGAAGCTTTCTTT.

The CDR3 loop reads CASSLPGGARDEAFF. The CDR3 region has the DNA TGTGCCAGCAGTCTTCCCGGAGGGGCCCGAGACGAAGCTTTCTTT. The chain recombines TRBV2 with TRBJ1-1; possibly TRBD1 for D (5 bases). With 5 bases removed from V and 8 bases from J, the gap between germline ends came to 21 bases. Germline lookup yields CDR1 SNHLY and CDR2 FYNNEI. The CDR3 spans 15 residues.

This chain links TRBV27 with TRBJ2-5, with D unresolved. The germline CDR1 and CDR2 sequences are MNHEY and SMNVEV (reference sequence). Deletions cut 3 bases from V and 9 bases from J, with 14 bases between. The CDR3 loop spans 13 amino acids. CDR3 residues: CASSFGEAWAQYF. The CDR3 coding sequence is TGTGCCAGCAGTTTTGGAGAGGCCTGGGCCCAGTACTTC.

The sample holds a few counts of this clonotype. CDR3 amino acids: CASSAAHRDSPLHF. CDR3 nucleotides: TGTGCCAGCAGTGCCGCTCACAGGGATTCACCCCTCCACTTT. The chain employs TRBV6-2 or TRBV6-3 and TRBJ1-6, with D possibly TRBD1 on 6 matching bases. Germline loops: CDR1 MNHEY, CDR2 SVGEGT. The CDR3 has 14 residues. Trimming took 5 bases from V and 8 from J, leaving 13 bases between them.

This clonotype was observed a handful of times. The V and J genes are TRBV6-6 and TRBJ1-5; D call uncertain. The germline gives CDR1 MNHNY, CDR2 SVGAGI (reference sequence). V lost 0 bases and J lost 7, with 13 bases in between. This CDR3 region has 15 residues. This CDR3 reads CASSYSSQLGQPQHF. The CDR3, as DNA: TGTGCCAGCAGTTACTCCTCACAGCTGGGACAGCCCCAGCATTTT.

The chain links TRBV28 to TRBJ2-5, with TRBD1 as a possible D gene (5 bases). Germline CDR1 reads MDHEN; CDR2 reads SYDVKM. Trimming pared 3 bases from V and 4 bases from J, leaving 15 bases between. This CDR3 comprises 15 residues. The CDR3 reads CASSFARAGPETQYF. CDR3 DNA: TGTGCCAGCAGTTTCGCCAGGGCAGGCCCAGAGACCCAGTACTTC.

The chain links TRBV7-9 to TRBJ2-1; D could derive from TRBD1 or TRBD2 (6 bases each). Trimming stripped 1 base from V and 9 bases from J, with 10 bases between. Germline V gene lookup returns CDR1 SEHNR and CDR2 FQNEAQ (reference sequence). The CDR3 runs to 13 residues. The chain's CDR3 is CASSLEGGGEQFF. CDR3 in DNA: TGTGCCAGCAGCTTAGAAGGGGGAGGTGAGCAGTTCTTC.

This clonotype came up many times. The chain has TRBV4-2 and TRBJ1-1; D gene unclear. CDR1 is LGHNA and CDR2 is YNFKEQ in the germline V gene. The ends were cut back, 0 bases at V and 5 bases at J, with 10 bases in the middle. The CDR3 length is 14 residues. The CDR3 region has the DNA TGTGCCAGCAGCCAAGAAATTCTAACGACTGAAGCTTTCTTT. It is translated as CASSQEILTTEAFF.

This clonotype has only one observation. The chain employs TRBV19 and TRBJ1-2; D is possibly TRBD1 (6 bases). Germline V gene sequence: CDR1 LNHDA, CDR2 SQIVND (reference sequence). With 8 bases removed from V and 1 base from J, the gap between germline ends came to 20 bases. The CDR3 has 16 residues. The CDR3 loop reads CASGNRESDFNYGYTF. The CDR3 DNA is TGTGCCAGTGGTAACAGGGAGAGCGATTTTAACTATGGCTACACCTTC.

On this clonotype itself: The germline gene is not matched at one end of the junction; a read error may be the cause. The chain couples TRBV4-1 to TRBJ2-7, with D possibly being TRBD1 (5 bases). Germline loops: CDR1 MGHRA, CDR2 YSYEKL. The length of the CDR3 is 15 residues. The CDR3 reads CDSSQDRVLSYEQYF. As DNA, the CDR3 is TGTGACAGCAGCCAAGATAGGGTTCTCTCCTACGAGCAGTACTTC.